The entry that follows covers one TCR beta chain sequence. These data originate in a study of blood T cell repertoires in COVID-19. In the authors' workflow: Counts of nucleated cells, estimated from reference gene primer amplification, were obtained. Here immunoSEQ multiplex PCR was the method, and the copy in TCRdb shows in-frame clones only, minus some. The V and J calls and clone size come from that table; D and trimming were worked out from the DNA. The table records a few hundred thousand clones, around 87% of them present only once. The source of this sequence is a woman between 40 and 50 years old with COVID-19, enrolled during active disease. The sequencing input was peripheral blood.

The CDR3 reads CASSMDFTDTQYF. DNA of the CDR3: TGTGCCAGTAGTATGGACTTCACAGATACGCAGTATTTT. The chain uses TRBV19 and TRBJ2-3; possibly TRBD2 for D (5 bases). With 3 bases removed from V and 2 bases from J, the gap between germline ends came to 6 bases. This CDR3 contains 13 residues. Germline CDR1 and CDR2: LNHDA and SQIVND (reference sequence).